The clone carrying this T cell receptor beta chain was detected once. The sample is drawn from a study of blood T cell repertoires in COVID-19. Which cohort a participant joined came from the clinical history participants gave. Recovered participants had two consecutive negative NP/OP PCR tests, healthcare professional clearance, or symptom resolution. Generated by immunoSEQ multiplex PCR, the TCRdb table keeps only in-frame clones and is missing some. The sample has 200,000 or so clones; around 89% are singletons. V gave up 3 bases and J gave up 6 bases, with 5 bases separating them. The germline V gene encodes CDR1 MNHEY and CDR2 SMNVEV (reference sequence). The CDR3 sequence is 12 residues long.

The V and J genes are TRBV27 and TRBJ2-2; a possible D gene is TRBD2 (5 bases). This sequence was found in a woman aged 18-29 years who had recovered from COVID-19. The specimen was PBMCs or T cells enriched from blood (not recorded which). CDR3 nucleotides: TGTGCCAGCAGTTTTAGCGCCGGGGAGCTGTTTTTT. This translates into CASSFSAGELFF.